A selection of T cell receptor beta chains follows, all from one sample in a study of blood T cell repertoires in COVID-19. TCRdb keeps only in-frame clones here, not all; method: immunoSEQ multiplex PCR. The sample includes 130,000 to 150,000 clones, almost 90% of them seen just once. The sample comprised peripheral blood. These receptors were collected from a human donor in a cohort sampled during active COVID-19. Each CDR3 is given without its conserved first and last residue. Clone size is shown for a subset of rows, as once, few, many or a class of expanded clone.

TRBJ2-3,.,TRBV11-3,ASSLFSGGPTDTQY
TRBJ2-1,.,TRBV7-2,ASSLELAGMDEQF
TRBJ1-1,.,TRBV18,ASSPGSGEAF
TRBJ1-4,.,TRBV19,ASSGREPEKLF
TRBJ2-6,.,TRBV28,ASITGQGLSGANVLT
TRBJ2-3,.,TRBV15,ATSRDRGGGGTDTQY
TRBJ1-1,.,TRBV18,ASSPPATMNTEAF
TRBJ2-3,.,TRBV4-2,ASSHGLRGSTDTQY
TRBJ2-3,.,TRBV10-2,ASSEGPVLAGGNTQY
TRBJ2-1,.,TRBV5-4,ASSLRQGVYNEQF
TRBJ2-5,.,TRBV5-4,ASSLPSTETQY
TRBJ1-1,.,TRBV11-2,ASSFLSEAF
TRBJ2-7,.,TRBV19,ASSMLTGELDEQY
TRBJ1-3,once,TRBV14,ASSHPGSYSGNTIY
TRBJ2-7,.,TRBV11-1,ASSSAGGPPAFEQY
TRBJ1-1,.,TRBV30,AWTNGVNTEAF
TRBJ2-5,.,TRBV24-1,ATSDRTELETQY
TRBJ1-1,.,TRBV25-1,ASSDRNTEAF
TRBJ2-5,.,TRBV12-3/TRBV12-4,ASSGGGVQY
TRBJ1-2,.,TRBV10-3,AITKGEGYT
TRBJ2-7,.,TRBV5-1,ASSTGQVIYEQY
TRBJ2-1,.,TRBV11-2,ASSDGGGRGYNEQF
TRBJ2-7,.,TRBV11-2,ASSLTGTQNYEQY
TRBJ2-7,.,TRBV2,ASSGSGTFYEQY
TRBJ2-5,.,TRBV4-3,ASSQDPPSGGAAETQY
TRBJ1-2,.,TRBV7-2,ASSLFRGIGYT
TRBJ2-7,.,TRBV11-2,ASSGRGPRGETYEQY
TRBJ1-4,.,TRBV4-3,ASTPEWGPNEKLF
TRBJ2-1,.,TRBV28,ASSLIGAGDRNEQF
TRBJ2-1,.,TRBV9,ASSQNRGNEQF
TRBJ1-6,.,TRBV3-1/TRBV3-2,ASSQGGGTGGFSPLH